This T cell receptor beta chain was identified in a study of T cell repertoires in cytomegalovirus infection. The wider study: Matching HLA type and CMV infection were both indicated by public TCR beta signatures.

From the reads, TCRdb called clonotypes with MiXCR, one entry per CDR3 protein. There are fewer than 1,000,000 distinct CDR3 sequences in the sample; more than 25% occur only once, and 11% to 15% lies in the top ten. Comments on this clonotype: The antigen is unknown.

General study findings and limits: There were carriers of CMV plus the relevant HLA, and cumulative public TCR beta family frequency identified them. HLA-C-restricted CMV-specific TCR beta clonotypes prevailed in the ex vivo response.

The CDR3 totals 17 residues. CDR1 SGHAT and CDR2 FQNNGV come from the germline V gene. The V end lost 5 bases, the J end lost 5 bases, and 22 bases lay between the germline ends. The receptor was isolated from a human donor in good health (CMV status not recorded). Some clones in this sample may be carry-over from other donors' samples. The input for sequencing was cultured CD8+ T cells from PBMCs, taken from culture after CMV antigen stimulation. The chain carries TRBV11-2 and TRBJ2-1; possible D gene TRBD2, 6 bases. CDR3 in amino acids: CASSTSRGAGRHNEQFF. CDR3 coding DNA: TGTGCCAGCAGCACCAGCCGGGGAGCGGGCAGGCACAATGAGCAGTTCTTC.